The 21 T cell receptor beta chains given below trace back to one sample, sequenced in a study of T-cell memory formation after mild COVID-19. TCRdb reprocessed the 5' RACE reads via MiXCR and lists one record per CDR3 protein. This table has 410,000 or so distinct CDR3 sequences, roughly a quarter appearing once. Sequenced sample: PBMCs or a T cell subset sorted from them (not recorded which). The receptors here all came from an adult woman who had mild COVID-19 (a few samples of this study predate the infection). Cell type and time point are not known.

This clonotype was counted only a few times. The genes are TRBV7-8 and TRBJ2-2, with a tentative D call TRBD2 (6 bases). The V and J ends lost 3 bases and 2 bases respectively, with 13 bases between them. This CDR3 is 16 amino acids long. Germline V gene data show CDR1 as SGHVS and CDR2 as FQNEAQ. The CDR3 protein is CASSFRGSGNTGELFF. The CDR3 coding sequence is TGTGCCAGCAGCTTCCGGGGTAGCGGAAACACCGGGGAGCTGTTTTTT.

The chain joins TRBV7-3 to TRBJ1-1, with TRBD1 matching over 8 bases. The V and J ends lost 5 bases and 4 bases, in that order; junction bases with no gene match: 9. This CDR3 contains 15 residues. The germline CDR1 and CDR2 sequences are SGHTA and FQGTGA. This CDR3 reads CASSDGQGSVTEAFF. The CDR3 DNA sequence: TGTGCCAGCAGCGATGGACAGGGAAGTGTCACTGAAGCTTTCTTT. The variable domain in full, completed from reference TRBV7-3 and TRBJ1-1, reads GAGVSQTPSNKVTEKGKYVELRCDPISGHTALYWYRQSLGQGPEFLIYFQGTGAADDSGLPNDRFFAVRPEGSVSTLKIQRTERGDSAVYLCASSDGQGSVTEAFFGQGTRLTVV.

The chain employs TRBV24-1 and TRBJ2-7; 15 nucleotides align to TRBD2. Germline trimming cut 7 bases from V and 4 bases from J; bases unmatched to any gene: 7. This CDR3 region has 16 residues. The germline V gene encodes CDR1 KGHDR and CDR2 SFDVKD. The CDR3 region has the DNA TGTGCCACCAGCTCTGGGACTAGCGGGAGGCTTTACGAGCAGTACTTC. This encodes CATSSGTSGRLYEQYF.

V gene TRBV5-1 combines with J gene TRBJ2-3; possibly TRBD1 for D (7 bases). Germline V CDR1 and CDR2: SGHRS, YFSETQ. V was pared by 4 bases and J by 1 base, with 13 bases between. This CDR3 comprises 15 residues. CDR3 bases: TGCGCCAGCAGCGTCCCCAGGGGGGGCACAGATACGCAGTATTTT. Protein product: CASSVPRGGTDTQYF.

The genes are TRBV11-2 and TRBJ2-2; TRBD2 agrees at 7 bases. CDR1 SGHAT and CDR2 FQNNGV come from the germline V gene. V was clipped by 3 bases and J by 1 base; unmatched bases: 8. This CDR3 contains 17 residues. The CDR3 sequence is CASSLPLSGVNTGELFF. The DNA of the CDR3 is TGTGCCAGCAGCTTGCCGCTGAGCGGGGTGAACACCGGGGAGCTGTTTTTT.

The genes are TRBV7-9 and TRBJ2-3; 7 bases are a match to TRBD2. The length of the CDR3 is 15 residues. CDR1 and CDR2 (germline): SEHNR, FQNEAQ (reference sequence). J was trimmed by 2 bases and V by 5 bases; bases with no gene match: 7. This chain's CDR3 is CASSNLKRDTDTQYF. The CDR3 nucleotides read TGTGCCAGCAGCAACTTAAAGCGGGACACAGATACGCAGTATTTT.

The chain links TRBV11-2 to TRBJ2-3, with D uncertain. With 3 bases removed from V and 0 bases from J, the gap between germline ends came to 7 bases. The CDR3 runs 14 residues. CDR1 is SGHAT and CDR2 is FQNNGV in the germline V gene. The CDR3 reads CASSLNPSTDTQYF. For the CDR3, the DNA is TGTGCCAGCAGCTTGAACCCTAGCACAGATACGCAGTATTTT.

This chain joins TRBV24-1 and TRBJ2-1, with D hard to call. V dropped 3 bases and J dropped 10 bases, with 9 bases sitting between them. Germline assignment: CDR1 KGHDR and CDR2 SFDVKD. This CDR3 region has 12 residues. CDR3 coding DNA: TGTGCCACCAGTGATAACTCCCGGGAGCAGTTCTTC. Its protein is CATSDNSREQFF.

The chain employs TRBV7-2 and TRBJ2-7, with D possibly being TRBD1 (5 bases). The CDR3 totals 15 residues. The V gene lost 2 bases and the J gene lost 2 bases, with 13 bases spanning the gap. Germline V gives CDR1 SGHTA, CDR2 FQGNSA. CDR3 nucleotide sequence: TGTGCCAGCAGCTTATCGACAGCGAGTACCTACGAGCAGTACTTC. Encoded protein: CASSLSTASTYEQYF.

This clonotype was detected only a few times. The CDR3 reads CASSLAGSSPYEQYF. For the CDR3, the DNA is TGTGCCAGCAGCTTAGCTGGGAGTTCCCCCTACGAGCAGTACTTC. The rearrangement joins TRBV7-8 to TRBJ2-7; possibly TRBD2 for D (5 bases). The germline V gene has CDR1 SGHVS and CDR2 FQNEAQ. The CDR3 is 15 residues long. The germline V and J ends were trimmed by 0 bases and 2 bases, with 11 bases remaining between them.

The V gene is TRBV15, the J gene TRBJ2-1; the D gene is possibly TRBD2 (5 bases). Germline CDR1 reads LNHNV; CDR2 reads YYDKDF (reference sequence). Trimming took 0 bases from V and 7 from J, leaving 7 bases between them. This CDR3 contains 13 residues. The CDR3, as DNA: TGTGCCACCAGCAGAGATCGGGGAAATGAGCAGTTCTTC. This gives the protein CATSRDRGNEQFF.

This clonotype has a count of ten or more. The CDR3 nucleotides read TGTGCCAGCAGCGGAGCCGGGGAGCTGTTTTTT. Protein: CASSGAGELFF. The chain recombines TRBV11-2 with TRBJ2-2; D gene ambiguous. CDR1 is SGHAT, CDR2 FQNNGV, per germline. V was cut by 5 bases and J by 6 bases, with 4 bases left in between. The length of the CDR3 is 11 residues. Using reference TRBV11-2 and TRBJ2-2 for the parts outside the CDR3, the full variable domain is EAGVAQSPRYKIIEKRQSVAFWCNPISGHATLYWYQQILGQGPKLLIQFQNNGVVDDSQLPKDRFSAERLKGVDSTLKIQPAKLEDSAVYLCASSGAGELFFGEGSRLTVL.

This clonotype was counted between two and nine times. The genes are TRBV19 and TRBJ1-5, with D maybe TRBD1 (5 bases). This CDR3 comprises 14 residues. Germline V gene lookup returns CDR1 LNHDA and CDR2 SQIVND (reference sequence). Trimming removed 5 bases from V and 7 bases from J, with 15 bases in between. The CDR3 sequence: CASSPGVGGQPQHF. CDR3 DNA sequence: TGTGCCAGTAGTCCGGGGGTAGGCGGGCAGCCCCAGCATTTT.

This CDR3 is CSALPGGRVDTEAFF. The CDR3 nucleotides read TGCAGTGCACTACCCGGTGGACGGGTGGACACTGAAGCTTTCTTT. This chain connects TRBV20-1 to TRBJ1-1; D not certain. Trimming took off 6 bases at V and 3 bases at J, with 20 bases between the two ends. The CDR3 contains 15 residues. Germline assignment: CDR1 DFQATT and CDR2 SNEGSKA (reference sequence).

This chain's CDR3 is CSASGGTSGMNEQFF. The CDR3 DNA reads as TGCAGTGCTAGCGGCGGAACTAGCGGCATGAATGAGCAGTTCTTC. The V gene is TRBV20-1, the J gene TRBJ2-1; 8 nucleotides line up with TRBD2. Germline loops: CDR1 DFQATT, CDR2 SNEGSKA (reference sequence). The length of the CDR3 is 15 residues. J gave up 7 bases and V 3 bases, and 11 bases lay outside the gene matches.

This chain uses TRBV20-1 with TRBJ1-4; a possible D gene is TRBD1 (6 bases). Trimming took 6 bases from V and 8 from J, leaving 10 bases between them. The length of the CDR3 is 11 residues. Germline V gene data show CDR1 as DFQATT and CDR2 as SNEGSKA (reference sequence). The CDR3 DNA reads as TGCAGTGCCGCACAGGGCGAAAAACTGTTTTTT. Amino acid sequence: CSAAQGEKLFF.

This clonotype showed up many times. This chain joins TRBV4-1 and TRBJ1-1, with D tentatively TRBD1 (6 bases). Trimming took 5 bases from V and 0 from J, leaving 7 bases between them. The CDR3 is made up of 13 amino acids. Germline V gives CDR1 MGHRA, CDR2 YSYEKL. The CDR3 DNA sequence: TGCGCCAGCAGCGAGGGGGTGAACACTGAAGCTTTCTTT. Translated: CASSEGVNTEAFF.

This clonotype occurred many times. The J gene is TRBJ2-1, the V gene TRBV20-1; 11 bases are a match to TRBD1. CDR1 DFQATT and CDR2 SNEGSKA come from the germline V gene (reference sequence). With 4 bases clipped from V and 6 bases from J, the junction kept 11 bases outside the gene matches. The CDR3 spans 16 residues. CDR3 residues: CSAKRDRGKKGNEQFF. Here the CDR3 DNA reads TGCAGTGCTAAGCGGGACAGGGGGAAGAAGGGCAATGAGCAGTTCTTC.

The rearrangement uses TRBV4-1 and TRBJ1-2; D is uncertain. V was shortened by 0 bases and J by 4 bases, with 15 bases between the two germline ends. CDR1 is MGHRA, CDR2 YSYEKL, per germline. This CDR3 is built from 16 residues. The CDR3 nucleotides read TGCGCCAGCAGCCAAGAGGAGCAAGCTCGCTCCTATGGCTACACCTTC. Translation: CASSQEEQARSYGYTF.

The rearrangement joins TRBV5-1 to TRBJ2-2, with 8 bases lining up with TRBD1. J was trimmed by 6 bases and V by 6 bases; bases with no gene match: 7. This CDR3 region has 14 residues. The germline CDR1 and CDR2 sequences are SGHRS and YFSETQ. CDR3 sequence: CASKTRTGSGELFF. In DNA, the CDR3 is TGCGCCAGCAAGACCCGGACAGGGTCCGGGGAGCTGTTTTTT.

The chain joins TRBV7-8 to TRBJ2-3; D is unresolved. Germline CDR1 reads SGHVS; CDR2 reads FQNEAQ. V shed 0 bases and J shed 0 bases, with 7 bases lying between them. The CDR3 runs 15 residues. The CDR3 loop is CASSLATPSTDTQYF. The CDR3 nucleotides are TGTGCCAGCAGCTTAGCAACTCCTAGCACAGATACGCAGTATTTT.